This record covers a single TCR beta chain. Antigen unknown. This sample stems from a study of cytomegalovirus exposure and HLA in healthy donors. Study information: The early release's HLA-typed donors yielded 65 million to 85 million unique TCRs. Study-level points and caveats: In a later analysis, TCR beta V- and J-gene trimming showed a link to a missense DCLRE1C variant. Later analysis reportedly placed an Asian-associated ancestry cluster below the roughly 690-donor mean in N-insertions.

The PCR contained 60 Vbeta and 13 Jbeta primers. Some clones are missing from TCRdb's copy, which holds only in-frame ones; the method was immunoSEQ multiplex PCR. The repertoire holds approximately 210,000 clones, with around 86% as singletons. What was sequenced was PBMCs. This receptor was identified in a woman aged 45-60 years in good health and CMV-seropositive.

The CDR3 reads CASSPVEEQYF. CDR3 in DNA: TGTGCCAGCAGCCCCGTGGAGGAGCAGTACTTC. The rearrangement uses TRBV7-2 and TRBJ2-7, with D unclear. The CDR3 totals 11 residues. Germline-derived CDR1 and CDR2 are SGHTA and FQGNSA. The V end was cut by 5 bases, the J end by 7 bases, with 9 bases between.